The 12 T cell receptor beta chains presented below share a single source sample, sequenced in a study of blood T cell repertoires in COVID-19. Profiled with immunoSEQ multiplex PCR; TCRdb holds only in-frame clones, not every one. Of approximately 210,000 clones listed, 75% to 85% are singletons. The sample taken for sequencing was PBMCs or T cells enriched from blood (not recorded which). These receptors originate from a man aged 30 to 45 with acute COVID-19.

V is TRBV5-1 and J is TRBJ2-3; TRBD1 agrees at 12 bases. The CDR3 has 19 residues. The J segment lost 0 bases and the V segment lost 2 bases, leaving 10 bases of the junction unmatched. The germline V gene encodes CDR1 SGHRS and CDR2 YFSETQ. CDR3 nucleotides: TGCGCCAGCAGCTTACCGGGACAGGGGGCGCCTACTAGCACAGATACGCAGTATTTT. Protein product: CASSLPGQGAPTSTDTQYF.

This clone was picked up one time. This chain uses TRBV6-5 with TRBJ1-1; a weak D match, TRBD1 (5 bases). The CDR3 covers 14 residues. Between the trimmed V and J ends, which lost 2 bases and 3 bases, there was a span of 10 bases. Per the germline V gene, CDR1 is MNHEY and CDR2 is SVGAGI. CDR3 in amino acids: CASSYRQGYTEAFF. CDR3 DNA sequence: TGTGCCAGCAGTTACCGGCAGGGCTACACTGAAGCTTTCTTT.

This clone was seen a single time. This chain uses TRBV12-3 or TRBV12-4 with TRBJ1-1, with 10 bases matching TRBD1. The CDR3 runs 13 residues. Trimming at V came to 8 bases and at J to 5 bases, leaving 5 bases not matched to a gene. The CDR3 is CASGTGAVTEAFF. The CDR3 DNA reads as TGTGCCAGCGGGACAGGGGCCGTAACTGAAGCTTTCTTT.

V gene TRBV12-5 combines with J gene TRBJ2-3; 8 bases match TRBD1. The CDR3 totals 15 residues. J gave up 5 bases and V 4 bases, and 8 bases lay outside the gene matches. Per germline, CDR1 LGHNT and CDR2 FRNRAP. In nucleotides, the CDR3 is TGTGCTAGTGGTTCTGAGCAGGGGGCTCGAGATACGCAGTATTTT. Protein product: CASGSEQGARDTQYF.

The chain carries TRBV30 and TRBJ1-2, with TRBD1 identical over 8 bases. CDR3 length: 14 amino acids. The V and J ends lost 2 bases and 8 bases, in that order; junction bases with no gene match: 10. Germline values: CDR1 GTSNPN, CDR2 SVGIG (reference sequence). CDR3 region: CAWSSSGQAGGYTF. CDR3 bases: TGTGCCTGGAGTTCGTCGGGACAGGCAGGAGGCTACACCTTC.

This clone has a single count. For the CDR3, the DNA is TGTGCCAGCAGTGAGGGGAGGGAAGAAGCTTTCTTT. Translation: CASSEGREEAFF. This chain uses TRBV2 with TRBJ1-1; no reliable D call. V shed 3 bases and J shed 8 bases, with 10 bases lying between them. Germline assignment: CDR1 SNHLY and CDR2 FYNNEI. The CDR3 contains 12 residues. The full variable domain, completed using reference TRBV2 and TRBJ1-1, is EPEVTQTPSHQVTQMGQEVILRCVPISNHLYFYWYRQILGQKVEFLVSFYNNEISEKSEIFDDQFSVERPDGSNFTLKIRSTKLEDSAMYFCASSEGREEAFFGQGTRLTVV.

This clone was observed once. This sequence joins TRBV19 and TRBJ1-2, with 8 bases identical to TRBD1. J was trimmed by 5 bases and V by 8 bases; bases with no gene match: 7. CDR1 is LNHDA, CDR2 SQIVND, per germline (reference sequence). The CDR3 has 13 residues. CDR3 in DNA: TGTGCCAGTGCCAGGGACAGGAGATATGGCTACACCTTC. Translated, it gives CASARDRRYGYTF.

This clone was observed a single time. J is TRBJ2-1 and V is TRBV3-1 (or the pseudogene TRBV3-2), with D unresolved. This CDR3 is built from 12 residues. The germline CDR1 and CDR2 sequences are LGHDT and YNNKEL (reference sequence). Trimming removed 0 bases from V and 10 bases from J, with 7 bases in between. This chain's CDR3 is CASSQDLLEQFF. DNA for the CDR3: TGTGCCAGCAGCCAAGATCTATTAGAGCAGTTCTTC.

J is TRBJ1-3 and V is TRBV6-5; TRBD1 matches 9 bases. Trimming cost V 9 bases and J 0 bases; bases outside gene matches: 3. The germline V gene encodes CDR1 MNHEY and CDR2 SVGAGI. The CDR3 has 14 residues. The CDR3 DNA reads as TGTGCCAGTGACAGGGGGTTCTCTGGAAACACCATATATTTT. This translates into CASDRGFSGNTIYF.

This rearrangement joins TRBV7-2 to TRBJ1-2; 10 bases are a match to TRBD1. CDR1 is SGHTA and CDR2 is FQGNSA in the germline V gene. J lost 6 bases, V lost 4 bases, and 2 bases had no gene match. The CDR3 has 13 residues. CDR3 in amino acids: CASSSGTGDGYTF. The CDR3 DNA follows: TGTGCCAGCAGCTCCGGGACAGGGGATGGCTACACCTTC.

This sequence joins TRBV27 and TRBJ2-5; 7 bases line up with TRBD1. V shed 4 bases, J shed 2 bases, and the junction held 19 bases outside the gene matches. This CDR3 region has 19 residues. Germline V gene sequence: CDR1 MNHEY, CDR2 SMNVEV (reference sequence). CDR3 sequence reads: CASSSLSTGPKIKQETQYF. DNA for the CDR3: TGTGCCAGCAGTTCGCTATCGACAGGGCCTAAAATAAAACAAGAGACCCAGTACTTC.

This clone has only a few counts. The chain uses TRBV10-1 and TRBJ1-1; D not resolved. The V gene's germline CDR1 is WNHNN and CDR2 SYGVQD (reference sequence). Trimming shortened V by 6 bases and J by 5 bases, and 16 bases separated the two germline ends. CDR3 length: 14 residues. The CDR3 reads CASSPLGGGTEAFF. The CDR3 bases are TGCGCCAGCAGCCCCCTCGGTGGCGGGACTGAAGCTTTCTTT.